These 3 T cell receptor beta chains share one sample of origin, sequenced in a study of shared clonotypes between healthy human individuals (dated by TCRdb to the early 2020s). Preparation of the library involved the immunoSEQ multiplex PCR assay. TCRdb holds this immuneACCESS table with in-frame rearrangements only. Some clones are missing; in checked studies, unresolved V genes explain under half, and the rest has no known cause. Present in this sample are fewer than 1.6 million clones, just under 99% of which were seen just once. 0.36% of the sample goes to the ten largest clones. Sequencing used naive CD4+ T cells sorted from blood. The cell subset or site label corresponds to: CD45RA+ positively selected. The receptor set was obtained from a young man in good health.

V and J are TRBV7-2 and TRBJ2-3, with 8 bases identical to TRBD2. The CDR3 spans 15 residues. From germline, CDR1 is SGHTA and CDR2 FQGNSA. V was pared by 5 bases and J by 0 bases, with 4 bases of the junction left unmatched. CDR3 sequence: CASSRASGSTDTQYF. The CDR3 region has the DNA TGTGCCAGCAGCCGCGCTAGCGGGAGCACAGATACGCAGTATTTT.

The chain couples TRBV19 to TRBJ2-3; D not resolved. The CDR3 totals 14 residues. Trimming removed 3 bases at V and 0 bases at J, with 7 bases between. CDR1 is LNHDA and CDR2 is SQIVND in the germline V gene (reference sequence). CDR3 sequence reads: CASSIRWSTDTQYF. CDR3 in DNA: TGTGCCAGTAGTATTCGCTGGAGCACAGATACGCAGTATTTT.

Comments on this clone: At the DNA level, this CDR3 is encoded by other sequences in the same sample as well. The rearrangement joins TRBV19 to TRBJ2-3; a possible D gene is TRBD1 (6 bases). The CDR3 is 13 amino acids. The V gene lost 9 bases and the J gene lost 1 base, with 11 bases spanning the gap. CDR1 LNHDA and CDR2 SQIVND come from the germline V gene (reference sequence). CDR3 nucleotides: TGTGCCAGCACGGGACACCGCACAGATACGCAGTATTTT. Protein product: CASTGHRTDTQYF.